This paragraph covers one T cell receptor beta chain sequence. Its matching antigen is unknown. Between the trimmed V and J ends, which lost 1 base and 8 bases, there was a span of 15 bases. Per the germline V gene, CDR1 is SGDLS and CDR2 is YYNGEE. CDR3 length equals 15 residues. Per the original methods: There were no quality scores in the junction-only immunoSEQ sequences, so filtering differed. TCRdb keeps only in-frame clones here, not all; method: immunoSEQ multiplex PCR. D and trimming come from the DNA, and the V and J calls and clone size come from that table. There are about 2 million clones in the sample; about 95% occur only once, and under 0.15% lies in the top ten. The record originates from a study of shared clonotypes between healthy human individuals. General observations from the study: Around 4.7% of naive CD4 clonotypes were shared across several donors. Naive subsets tended to show greater estimated richness than memory subsets. Against clonotypes common to all four donors, non-shared ones had lower generation probabilities.

This clonotype originated in a man younger than 35 in good health. The chain uses TRBV9 and TRBJ1-4; D is ambiguous. The sample taken for sequencing was naive CD4+ T cells sorted from blood. Subset meaning: CD45RA+ positively selected. The CDR3 DNA sequence: TGTGCCAGCAGCGTATCCGTCGGATTAGGCGAAAAACTGTTTTTT. This translates into CASSVSVGLGEKLFF.